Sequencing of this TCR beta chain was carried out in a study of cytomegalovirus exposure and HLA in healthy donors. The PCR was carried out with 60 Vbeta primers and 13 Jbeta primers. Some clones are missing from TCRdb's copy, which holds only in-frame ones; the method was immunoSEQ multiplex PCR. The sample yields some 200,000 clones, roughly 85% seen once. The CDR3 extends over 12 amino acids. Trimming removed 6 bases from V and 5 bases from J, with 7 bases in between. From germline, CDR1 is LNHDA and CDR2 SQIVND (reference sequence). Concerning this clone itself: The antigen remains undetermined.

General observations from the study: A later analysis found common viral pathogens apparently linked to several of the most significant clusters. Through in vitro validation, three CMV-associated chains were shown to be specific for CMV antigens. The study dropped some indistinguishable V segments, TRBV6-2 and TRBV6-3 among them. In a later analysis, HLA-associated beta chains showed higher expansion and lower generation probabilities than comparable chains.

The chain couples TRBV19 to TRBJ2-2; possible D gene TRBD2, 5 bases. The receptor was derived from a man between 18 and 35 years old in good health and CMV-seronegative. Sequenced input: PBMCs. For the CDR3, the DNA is TGTGCCAGTAGGCTAGCTACCGGGGAGCTGTTTTTT. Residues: CASRLATGELFF.